The present T cell receptor beta chain was sequenced within a study of Graves' ophthalmopathy and Graves' hyperthyroidism. Moderate-to-severe activity, CAS at least 3, NOSPECS at least 4 and duration under 3 months characterized donors with ophthalmopathy. PBMCs had their origin in fresh peripheral blood (around 10 ml). The authors amplified TCR beta CDR3 regions, and they did so from RNA transcripts for repertoire sequencing. The workflow started with a first-round RT-PCR run with HTBI primers and then moved on to a second-round multiplex PCR. TCRdb reprocessed the multiplex PCR reads via MiXCR and lists one record per CDR3 protein. The data show 740,000 or so distinct CDR3 sequences, roughly two fifths seen once. CDR1 and CDR2 from the germline V gene are LNHNV and YYDKDF (reference sequence). CDR3 length: 14 amino acids. V lost 5 bases and J lost 6, with 14 bases in between.

Sequenced material: peripheral blood. The receptor was isolated from an adult man with Graves' ophthalmopathy. The rearrangement uses TRBV15 and TRBJ1-5; D call uncertain. The CDR3 DNA follows: TGTGCCACCAGCCAAGATACGAGGGCTCAGCCCCAGCATTTT. Translation: CATSQDTRAQPQHF.